This T cell receptor (beta chain) was recorded in a study of blood T cell repertoires in COVID-19. The overall study: COVID-19 samples collected from the United States, Italy and Spain covered acute and convalescent phases.

J gave up 1 base and V 3 bases, and 10 bases lay outside the gene matches. The CDR3 runs 17 residues. Germline V lookup: CDR1 SGHTA, CDR2 FQGNSA. The data were produced by immunoSEQ multiplex PCR, yet TCRdb's version contains in-frame clones alone and is incomplete. The table records about 150,000 clones, around nine tenths of them present only once. This rearrangement joins TRBV7-2 to TRBJ1-1; TRBD1 matches 8 bases. This receptor was identified in a man aged 55-75 years with COVID-19, enrolled during active disease. Input material: peripheral blood. The CDR3 DNA reads as TGTGCCAGCAGCTTTCGTCCCTTCGGACAGGGGAACACTGAAGCTTTCTTT. Translated, it gives CASSFRPFGQGNTEAFF.